This note documents a single T cell receptor (beta chain) sequence. This specimen comes from a study of blood T cell repertoires in COVID-19. Authors' analysis steps: Nucleated cell counts were estimated from reference gene primer amplification. The protocol was immunoSEQ multiplex PCR, while the TCRdb copy is restricted to in-frame clones and leaves out a portion. V, J and clone size are those of that table, while D and trimming were read from the DNA. In the table there are 45,000 or so clones, 87% of which are singletons. The germline V gene encodes CDR1 SEHNR and CDR2 FQNEAQ (reference sequence). Trimming cost V 5 bases and J 8 bases, with 12 bases left between them. The CDR3 totals 12 residues.

The chain joins TRBV7-9 to TRBJ1-2, with D unresolved. Sequenced sample: peripheral blood. This TCR derives from a woman at least 80 years old with active COVID-19. This CDR3 is CASSHPGRGYTF. DNA for the CDR3: TGTGCCAGCAGCCACCCCGGGAGAGGCTACACCTTC.